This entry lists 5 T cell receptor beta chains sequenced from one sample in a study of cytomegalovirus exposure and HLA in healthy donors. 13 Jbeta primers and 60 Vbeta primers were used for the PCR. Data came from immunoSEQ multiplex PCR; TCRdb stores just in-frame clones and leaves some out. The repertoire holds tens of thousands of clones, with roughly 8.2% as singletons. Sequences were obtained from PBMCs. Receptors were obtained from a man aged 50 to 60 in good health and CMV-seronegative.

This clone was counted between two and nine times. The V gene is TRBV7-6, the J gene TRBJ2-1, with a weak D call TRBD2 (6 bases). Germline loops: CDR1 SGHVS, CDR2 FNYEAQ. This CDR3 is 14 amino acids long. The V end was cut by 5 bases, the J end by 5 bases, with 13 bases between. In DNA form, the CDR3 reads TGTGCCAGCAGCCGGGACTTGCATAACAATGAGCAGTTCTTC. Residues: CASSRDLHNNEQFF.

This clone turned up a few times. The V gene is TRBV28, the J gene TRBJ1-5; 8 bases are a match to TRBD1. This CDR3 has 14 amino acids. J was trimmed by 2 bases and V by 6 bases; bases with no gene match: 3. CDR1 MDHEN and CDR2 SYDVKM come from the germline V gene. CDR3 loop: CASRDRGGNQPQHF. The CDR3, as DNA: TGTGCCAGCAGAGACAGGGGAGGCAATCAGCCCCAGCATTTT.

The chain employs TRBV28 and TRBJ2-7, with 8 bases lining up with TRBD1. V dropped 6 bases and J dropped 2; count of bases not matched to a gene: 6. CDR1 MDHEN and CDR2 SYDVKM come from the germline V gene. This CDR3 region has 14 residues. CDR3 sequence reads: CASSSGTGTYEQYF. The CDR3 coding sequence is TGTGCCAGCAGCTCCGGGACAGGTACCTACGAGCAGTACTTC.

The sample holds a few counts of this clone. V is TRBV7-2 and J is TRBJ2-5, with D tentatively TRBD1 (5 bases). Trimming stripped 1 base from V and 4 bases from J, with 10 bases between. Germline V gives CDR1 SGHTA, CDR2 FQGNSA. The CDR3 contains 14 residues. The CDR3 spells CASSLGGGRETQYF. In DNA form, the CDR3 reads TGTGCCAGCAGCTTAGGGGGCGGACGAGAGACCCAGTACTTC.

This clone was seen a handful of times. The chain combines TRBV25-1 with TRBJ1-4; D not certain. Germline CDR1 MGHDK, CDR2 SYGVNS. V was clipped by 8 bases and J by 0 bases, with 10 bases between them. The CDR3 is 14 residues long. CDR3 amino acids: CASSTGATNEKLFF. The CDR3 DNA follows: TGTGCCAGCTCGACGGGAGCAACTAATGAAAAACTGTTTTTT.